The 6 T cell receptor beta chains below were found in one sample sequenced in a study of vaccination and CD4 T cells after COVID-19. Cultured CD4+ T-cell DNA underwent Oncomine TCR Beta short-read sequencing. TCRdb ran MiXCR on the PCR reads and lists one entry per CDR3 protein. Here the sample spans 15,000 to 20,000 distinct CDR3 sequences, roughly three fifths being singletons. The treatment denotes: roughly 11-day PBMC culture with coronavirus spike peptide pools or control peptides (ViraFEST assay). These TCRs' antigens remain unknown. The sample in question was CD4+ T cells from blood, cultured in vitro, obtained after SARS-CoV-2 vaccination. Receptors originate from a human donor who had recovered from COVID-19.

The CDR3 DNA is TGTGCCAGCAGTCGGCCGACTCCGAACCCAAACTATGGCTACACCTTC. Amino acid sequence: CASSRPTPNPNYGYTF. The chain joins TRBV6-2 or TRBV6-3 to TRBJ1-2, with D hard to call. Per germline, CDR1 MNHEY and CDR2 SVGEGT. Trimming stripped 5 bases from V and 2 bases from J, with 18 bases between. This CDR3 is 16 amino acids long.

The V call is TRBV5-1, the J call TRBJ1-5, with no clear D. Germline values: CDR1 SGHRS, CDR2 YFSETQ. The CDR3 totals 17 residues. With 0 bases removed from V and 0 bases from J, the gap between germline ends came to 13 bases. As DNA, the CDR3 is TGCGCCAGCAGCTTGGAGGGTGCTACGGATAGCAATCAGCCCCAGCATTTT. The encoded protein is CASSLEGATDSNQPQHF.

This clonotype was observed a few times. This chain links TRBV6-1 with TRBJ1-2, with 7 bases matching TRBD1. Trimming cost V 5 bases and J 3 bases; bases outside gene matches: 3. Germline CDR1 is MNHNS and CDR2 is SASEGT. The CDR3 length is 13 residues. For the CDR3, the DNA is TGTGCCAGCAGTCGGACAGGCGACTATGGCTACACCTTC. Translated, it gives CASSRTGDYGYTF.

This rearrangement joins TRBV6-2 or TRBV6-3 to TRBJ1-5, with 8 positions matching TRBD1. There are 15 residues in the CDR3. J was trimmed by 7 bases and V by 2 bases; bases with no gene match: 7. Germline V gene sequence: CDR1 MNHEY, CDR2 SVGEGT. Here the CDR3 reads CASSYPGQGYQPQHF. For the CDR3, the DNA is TGTGCCAGCAGTTACCCCGGACAGGGTTACCAGCCCCAGCATTTT.

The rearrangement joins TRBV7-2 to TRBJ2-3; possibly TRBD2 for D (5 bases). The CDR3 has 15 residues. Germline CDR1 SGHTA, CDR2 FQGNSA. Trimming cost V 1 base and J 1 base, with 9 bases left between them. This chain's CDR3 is CASSLGASRTDTQYF. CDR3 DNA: TGTGCCAGCAGCTTAGGCGCTAGCCGCACAGATACGCAGTATTTT.

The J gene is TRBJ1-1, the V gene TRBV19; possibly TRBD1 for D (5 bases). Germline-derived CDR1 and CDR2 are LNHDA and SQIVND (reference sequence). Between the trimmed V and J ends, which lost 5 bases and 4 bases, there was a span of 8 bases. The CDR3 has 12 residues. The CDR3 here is CASSSRGTEAFF. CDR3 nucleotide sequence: TGTGCCAGTAGTTCGAGGGGCACTGAAGCTTTCTTT.